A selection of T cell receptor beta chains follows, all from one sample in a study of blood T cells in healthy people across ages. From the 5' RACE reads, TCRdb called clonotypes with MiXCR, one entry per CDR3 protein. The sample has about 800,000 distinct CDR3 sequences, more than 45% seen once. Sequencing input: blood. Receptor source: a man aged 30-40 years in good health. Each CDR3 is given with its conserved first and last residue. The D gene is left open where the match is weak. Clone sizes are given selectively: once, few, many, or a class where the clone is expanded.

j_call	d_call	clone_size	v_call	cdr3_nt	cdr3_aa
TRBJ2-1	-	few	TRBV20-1	TGCAGTGCTAGAGAGGGGAATGAGCAGTTCTTC	CSAREGNEQFF
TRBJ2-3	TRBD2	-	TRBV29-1	TGCAGCGTCTCCCCGGGGGGGACCACAGATACGCAGTATTTT	CSVSPGGTTDTQYF
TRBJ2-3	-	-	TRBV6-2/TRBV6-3	TGTGCCAGCGGCAGGGGAGGGGATACGCAGTATTTT	CASGRGGDTQYF
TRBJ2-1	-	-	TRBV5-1	TGCGCCAGCAGCTTCTCAGGGCCCCCAACCAATGAGCAGTTCTTC	CASSFSGPPTNEQFF
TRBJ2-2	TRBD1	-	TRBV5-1	TGCGCCAGCAGCTTATGGACAGGGAACACCGGGGAGCTGTTTTTT	CASSLWTGNTGELFF
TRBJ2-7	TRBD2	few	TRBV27	TGTGCCAGCAGTTCAAGACTAGCGGGATCCTACGAGCAGTACTTC	CASSSRLAGSYEQYF
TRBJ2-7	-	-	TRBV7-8	TGTGCCAGCAGGGGAAGCACCTGTGACGAGCAGTACTTC	CASRGSTCDEQYF
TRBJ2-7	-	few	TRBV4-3	TGCGCCAGCAGCCAAGAAGTTTCTTACATGTCCTACGAGCAGTACTTC	CASSQEVSYMSYEQYF
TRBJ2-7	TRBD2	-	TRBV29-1	TGCAGCGCCGACCCCGGGACTAGCGACGAGCAGTACTTC	CSADPGTSDEQYF
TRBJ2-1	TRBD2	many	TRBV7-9	TGTGCCAGCCGCGGCGGGAGTTCTTCCAATGAGCAGTTCTTC	CASRGGSSSNEQFF
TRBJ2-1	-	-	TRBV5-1	TGCGCCAGCAGCTTGTTAGGTAGCGGAAACTCCTACAATGAGCAGTTCTTC	CASSLLGSGNSYNEQFF
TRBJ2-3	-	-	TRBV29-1	TGCAGCGTTGACGGGCAGGGGCCTAGCACAGATACGCAGTATTTT	CSVDGQGPSTDTQYF
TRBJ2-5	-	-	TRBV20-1	TGCAGTGCTAGGTGGCAGGGTCAACCCAGGGGGACCCAGTACTTC	CSARWQGQPRGTQYF
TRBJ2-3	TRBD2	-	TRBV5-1	TGCGCCAGCAGCTTGAAGACTAGCGGTTCAGATACGCAGTATTTT	CASSLKTSGSDTQYF
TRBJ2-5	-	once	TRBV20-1	TGCAGTGCTAGCACAGGGGCGGGGGAGACCCAGTACTTC	CSASTGAGETQYF
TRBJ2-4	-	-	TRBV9	TGTGCCAGCAGCGGGGGGTCGAGTGGGTACCCAAACATTCAGTACTTC	CASSGGSSGYPNIQYF
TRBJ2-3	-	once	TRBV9	TGTGCCAGCAGCGTAGCAGCTCCCACAGATACGCAGTATTTT	CASSVAAPTDTQYF
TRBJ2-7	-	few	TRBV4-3	TGCGCCAGCAGCCGAAGCGGGGAGGGGGCCTACGAGCAGTACTTC	CASSRSGEGAYEQYF
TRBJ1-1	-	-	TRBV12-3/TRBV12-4	TGTGCCAGCATGCAAGGGGATCCTGGCACTGAAGCTTTCTTT	CASMQGDPGTEAFF
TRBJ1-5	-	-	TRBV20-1	TGCAGTGCCCGGGGACCGGGGAACCAGCCCCAGCATTTT	CSARGPGNQPQHF
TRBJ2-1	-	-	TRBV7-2	TGTGCCAGCATGATGGACTATTACAATGAGCAGTTCTTC	CASMMDYYNEQFF
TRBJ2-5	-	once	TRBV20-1	TGCAGTGCTGGCCAAAGGAGCGTTCCAGAGACCCAGTACTTC	CSAGQRSVPETQYF
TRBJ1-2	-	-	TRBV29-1	TGCAGCGTTGTACCCGGGGCGCTACCTTCTAACTATGGCTACACCTTC	CSVVPGALPSNYGYTF
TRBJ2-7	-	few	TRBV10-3	TGTGCCATCAGTGAGCCCCCCGAGCAGTACTTC	CAISEPPEQYF
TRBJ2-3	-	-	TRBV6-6	TGTGCCAGCAGTTATACGGGGCCCCGCACAGATACGCAGTATTTT	CASSYTGPRTDTQYF
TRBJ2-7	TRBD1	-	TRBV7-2	TGTGCCAGCAGCTTAAGTGGGGACAGCCGCGAGCAGTACTTC	CASSLSGDSREQYF
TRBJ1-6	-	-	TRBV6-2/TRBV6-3	TGTGCCAGCAGTCACACCCGATCGGGTAATTCACCCCTCCACTTT	CASSHTRSGNSPLHF